A selection of T cell receptor beta chains follows, all from one sample in a study of Graves' ophthalmopathy and Graves' hyperthyroidism. One entry per CDR3 protein, called by TCRdb with MiXCR from the multiplex PCR reads. Among over 200,000 distinct CDR3 sequences listed, around 28% were seen once. The sample consisted of peripheral blood. The source is a man aged 45-65 years with Graves' ophthalmopathy. Each CDR3 is given with its conserved first and last residue. The D gene is left open where the match is weak. Clone size is stated in some rows and not others, as once, few, many or a class when expanded.

clone_size,cdr3_length,v_call,j_call,d_call,cdr3_nt,cdr3_aa
-,16,TRBV6-4,TRBJ2-7,-,TGTGCCAGCCGGAACGTGGCACCGACGCTATCCTACGAGCAGTACTTC,CASRNVAPTLSYEQYF
-,15,TRBV6-2/TRBV6-3,TRBJ2-5,-,TGTGCCAGCAGTTACTCGGAAGGGTACCAAGAGACCCAGTACTTC,CASSYSEGYQETQYF
-,15,TRBV30,TRBJ2-7,TRBD2,TGTGCCTGGAGCCCTATGTCCGGGAGGACCTACGAGCAGTACTTC,CAWSPMSGRTYEQYF
many,14,TRBV28,TRBJ1-5,-,TGTGCCAGCAGTTTACTAGAAGGGGGTCTGCCCCAGCATTTT,CASSLLEGGLPQHF
many,15,TRBV15,TRBJ2-5,-,TGTGCCACCAGCAGAGTGCCGACATTGGGAGAGACCCAGTACTTC,CATSRVPTLGETQYF
many,15,TRBV7-9,TRBJ2-2,TRBD1,TGTGCCAGCAGCTCATCCGGGACAGCGACCGGGGAGCTGTTTTTT,CASSSSGTATGELFF
few,14,TRBV30,TRBJ1-1,-,TGTGCCTGGAGTGTAGGGGTGATCAACACTGAAGCTTTCTTT,CAWSVGVINTEAFF
many,13,TRBV19,TRBJ1-5,-,TGTGCCAGTAGTCCGACCCCCTTTCAGCCCCAGCATTTT,CASSPTPFQPQHF
-,16,TRBV7-6,TRBJ2-5,TRBD1,TGTGCCAGCAGCTTACGACCGGGACAGGGACAAGAGACCCAGTACTTC,CASSLRPGQGQETQYF
once,15,TRBV7-8,TRBJ1-1,TRBD1,TGTGCCAGCACCCCTGCCGGGACAGTGAACACTGAAGCTTTCTTT,CASTPAGTVNTEAFF
-,13,TRBV7-2,TRBJ2-5,-,TGTGCCAGCAGCCCCCTCCGTCAAGAGACCCAGTACTTC,CASSPLRQETQYF
many,15,TRBV15,TRBJ1-3,-,TGTGCCACCAGCAGAGACGGGACGGAAGGAAACACCATATATTTT,CATSRDGTEGNTIYF
many,13,TRBV3-1,TRBJ2-7,TRBD1,TGTGCCAGCAGCCAGGGGACAGTGACCGAGCAGTACTTC,CASSQGTVTEQYF
many,13,TRBV19,TRBJ1-5,-,TGTGCCACCTCCGGGACCCGGGATCAGCCCCAGCATTTT,CATSGTRDQPQHF
-,14,TRBV6-2/TRBV6-3,TRBJ2-7,TRBD2,TGTGCCAGCAGTTACCGACGGGAGGCCTACGAGCAGTACTTC,CASSYRREAYEQYF
many,15,TRBV5-1,TRBJ2-7,-,TGCGCCAGCAGCTTTGTCGGGGGCGTTCCGGGGGAGCAGTACTTC,CASSFVGGVPGEQYF
many,15,TRBV5-1,TRBJ2-5,TRBD1,TGCGCCAGCAGCGGAGGACAGGGTTACCAAGAGACCCAGTACTTC,CASSGGQGYQETQYF
many,14,TRBV28,TRBJ2-2,-,TGTGCCAGCAGGGGACCAGAGAACACCGGGGAGCTGTTTTTT,CASRGPENTGELFF
-,13,TRBV6-5,TRBJ1-1,-,TGTGCCAGCAGTTTCGCCGAGACCGTTGAAGCTTTCTTT,CASSFAETVEAFF
-,14,TRBV6-2/TRBV6-3,TRBJ1-1,-,TGTGCCAGCACCGGAAGAACAACTAACACTGAAGCTTTCTTT,CASTGRTTNTEAFF
many,13,TRBV29-1,TRBJ2-2,-,TGCAGCGGAAAGGGCATGGTAGCCGGGGAGCTGTTTTTT,CSGKGMVAGELFF
many,14,TRBV7-9,TRBJ1-5,-,TGTGCCAGACGACAGTTTAATAGCAATCAGCCCCAGCATTTT,CARRQFNSNQPQHF
-,11,TRBV12-3/TRBV12-4,TRBJ2-5,-,TGTGCCAGCAGTTTAAGACAGGAGCTTTACTTC,CASSLRQELYF
many,14,TRBV28,TRBJ1-2,-,TGTGCCAGCAGTTCAGGGGAGGGAAACTATGGCTACACCTTC,CASSSGEGNYGYTF
few,17,TRBV15,TRBJ2-5,TRBD1,TGTGCCACCAGCAGAGATACGGACAGGGGGCTCCAAGAGACCCAGTACTTC,CATSRDTDRGLQETQYF
many,13,TRBV6-5,TRBJ1-3,-,TGTGCCAGCAGACCGGGGGCGGGAAACACCATATATTTT,CASRPGAGNTIYF
-,16,TRBV7-8,TRBJ2-7,TRBD2,TGTGCCAGCAGCTTAACAGTAGCGGGAGTACTGGACGAGCAGTACTTC,CASSLTVAGVLDEQYF